The clone carrying this T cell receptor beta chain was seen ten or more times. Its antigen is undetermined. CDR1 and CDR2 (germline): SGDLS, YYNGEE. V was shortened by 7 bases and J by 1 base, with 9 bases between the two germline ends. The CDR3 sequence is 14 residues long. RNA transcripts provided the source from which TCR beta CDR3 regions were amplified. Initially, a first-round RT-PCR of the TCR CDR3 employed the HTBI primer set. TCRdb fed the multiplex PCR reads into MiXCR, producing one record per CDR3 protein. The table records over 250,000 distinct CDR3 sequences, around a quarter of them present only once. Exclusion of a patient resulted from uncontrolled infection, other autoimmune disease, pregnancy or lactation. This blood was taken when hyperthyroidism was first diagnosed, before any ophthalmopathy symptoms existed. These data are taken from a study of T cells in Graves' hyperthyroidism and ophthalmopathy. Whole-study results and caveats: Before onset, by a median of about seven months, the model predicted ophthalmopathy.

The receptor comes from a middle-aged man with Graves' hyperthyroidism that later progressed to Graves' ophthalmopathy. V and J are TRBV9 and TRBJ1-6; the D gene is possibly TRBD1 (5 bases). Sequenced sample: blood. In DNA form, the CDR3 reads TGTGCCAGCGGCGGGACTTCCTATAATTCACCCCTCCACTTT. This codes for CASGGTSYNSPLHF.